This T cell receptor (beta chain) is from a study of blood T cells in healthy people across ages. General study results and limits: Naive CD4+ cell counts and diversity both ran higher in long-lived than in aged donors.

With regard to this clonotype: Its cognate antigen is unknown.

Every sample had a minimum of 6.5 million PBMCs isolated. Using a J-beta primer mix together with a sample-barcoded 5' primer, a second PCR was run for about 6 to 11 cycles. A 12-random-nucleotide template-switch adaptor tagged each cDNA molecule. TCRdb processed the 5' RACE reads anew with MiXCR; each CDR3 protein has one entry. Of around 600,000 distinct CDR3 sequences detected, 40% to 50% appear once; the ten largest clones hold around 25%. The sequencing input was blood. The clonotype originates from a man aged 80 or over in good health.

The DNA of the CDR3 is TGCAGCGTAGGACAGGACCAAGAGACCCAGTACTTC. It encodes CSVGQDQETQYF. V is TRBV29-1 and J is TRBJ2-5; 7 bases are shared with TRBD1. The V gene's germline CDR1 is SQVTM and CDR2 ANQGSEA. This CDR3 spans 12 amino acids. The J segment lost 0 bases and the V segment lost 6 bases, leaving 1 base of the junction unmatched.